Listed below are T cell receptor beta chains from one sample, sequenced in a study of long-term antiretroviral therapy in people with HIV. Using immunoSEQ multiplex PCR, the repertoire was profiled, and TCRdb retains in-frame clones only, with some absent. In the table there are 31,000 or so clones, about 96% of which are singletons. This specimen consisted of unsorted PBMCs, obtained approximately 6.6 years after starting antiretroviral therapy. Receptors were obtained from a man aged 30 to 45 with HIV. The CDR3 runs from the conserved cysteine through the conserved F or W. Each record gives: J gene, clone size, V gene, D gene, CDR3 DNA, CDR3 protein. A D gene is named only where the DNA matches it firmly. Clone size is stated in some rows and not others, as once, few, many or a class when expanded.

>TRBJ1-2|.|TRBV19|.
TGTGCCAGTAGTAAGAATCCAACCGGGAGCTATGGCTACACCTTC
CASSKNPTGSYGYTF
>TRBJ2-3|.|TRBV7-8|.
TGTGCCAGCAGCTTAGCGTGGGGGACCACAGATACGCAGTATTTT
CASSLAWGTTDTQYF
>TRBJ1-2|.|TRBV5-1|.
TGCGCCAGCGCCCGGCGGGGCACGGTGCTAGACTATGGCTACACCTTC
CASARRGTVLDYGYTF
>TRBJ1-1|.|TRBV4-3|.
TGCGCCAGCAGCCAAGATAGGTGGACCCCCACCACTGAAGCTTTCTTT
CASSQDRWTPTTEAFF
>TRBJ2-3|.|TRBV6-6|.
TGTGCCAGCGGCTATAGGGATACGCAGTATTTT
CASGYRDTQYF
>TRBJ2-3|.|TRBV6-5|TRBD2
TGTGCCAGCGGGCTAGCGGGGGAAGTATCAGATACGCAGTATTTT
CASGLAGEVSDTQYF
>TRBJ1-2|once|TRBV25-1|.
TGTGCCAGCAGTGCCGGGATGGACTATGGCTACACCTTC
CASSAGMDYGYTF
>TRBJ2-7|once|TRBV6-1|.
TGTGCCAGCAGTGGGCAGGGCTACGAGCAGTACTTC
CASSGQGYEQYF
>TRBJ1-1|.|TRBV18|TRBD1
TGTGCCAGCTCCAGGACAGGACAGAACACTGAAGCTTTCTTT
CASSRTGQNTEAFF
>TRBJ1-5|.|TRBV7-9|TRBD1
TGTGCCAGCAGCTTAGTGATAGGACAGGGAGATCAGCCCCAGCATTTT
CASSLVIGQGDQPQHF
>TRBJ1-1|.|TRBV10-3|.
TGTGCCATCAGTGAAGAGGGATCCAACACTGAAGCTTTCTTT
CAISEEGSNTEAFF